This T cell receptor beta chain is drawn from a study of cytomegalovirus exposure and HLA in healthy donors (dated by TCRdb to the late 2010s). Regarding the complete study: A later analysis indicated that the 95 to 150 validation repertoires were generated on the platform also employed for the approximately 700 repertoires of the first cohort. A separate validation cohort of 100 to 150 different subjects was used in addition to the 666-subject first cohort. The study aimed to test whether signatures of past pathogen exposure could be identified by cataloging public T cell receptors. The study combined high-throughput TCR immunosequencing, statistical association of individual TCRs with disease status, and machine learning to predict cytomegalovirus infection status. General study outcomes and caveats: A later analysis lacked HLA typing for the validation cohort, so it scored co-occurrence in that cohort across all 120 repertoires. In the study, about 150 TCR beta chains were listed as associated with cytomegalovirus. In both the original and validation cohorts, the classifier was reported to diagnose cytomegalovirus status with high specificity and sensitivity. Subsequent analysis determined that TCRs grouped into clusters in the first cohort also showed a tendency toward co-occurrence across the approximately 110 validation repertoires, and 94% of cluster scores exceeded 0. In vitro tests confirmed that three of the cytomegalovirus-associated TCR beta chains recognize cytomegalovirus antigens. It was suggested by the authors that the approach could potentially be generalized to other disease states and immunological phenotypes. Most TCR sequences were seen in very few donors, while some public TCRs were found in many individuals.

The library was obtained by the immunoSEQ multiplex PCR assay. On the authors' methods: A statistical classification framework was developed to diagnose cytomegalovirus status using the catalog of TCR beta chain sequences. TCRdb carries this immuneACCESS record with in-frame sequences only. Its versions omit some clonotypes, under half of them owing to an unresolved V gene in the studies checked, with the rest unexplained. V and J calls plus clone size are reproduced from that table; the DNA served to infer D and trimming. This sample lists fewer than 150,000 clones; around 90% were detected once. The ten most abundant clones make up 7.9% of the sample. The donors were included in the validation cohort of approximately 120 subjects, a group kept apart from the roughly 670-subject first cohort. As encoded in the germline V gene, CDR1 is LGHNA while CDR2 is YSLEER. The CDR3 runs 15 residues from the cysteine to the phenylalanine. The read is trimmed to its CDR3 DNA, 45 bases read in frame from base 1. V and J lose 1 base and 7 bases, and a span of 16 bases separates them.

This clone was observed a few times. The specificity of this receptor is unknown. No much larger clone exists at a distance of one base, and base qualities are not known. This sequence originates from a woman between 18 and 29 years old in good health and CMV-seropositive. The rearranged segments are TRBV4-3 and TRBJ1-2; possibly the D gene is TRBD1, per 6 matching bases. The specimen sequenced was PBMCs. The CDR3 sequence is CASSQGTGSQGGYTF. The DNA reads TGCGCCAGCAGCCAAGGTACAGGGTCTCAGGGTGGCTACACCTTC.